Below, 29 T cell receptor beta chains from the same sample are listed, as sequenced in a study of blood T cell repertoires in COVID-19. Some clones are missing from TCRdb's copy, which holds only in-frame ones; the method was immunoSEQ multiplex PCR. The top ten hold 15% to 20% of the sample, which has approximately 150,000 clones, around nine tenths seen once. The sample consisted of peripheral blood. These TCRs come from a man aged 50-60 years with active or convalescent COVID-19.

CDR3 bases: TGCGCCAGCAGCCGGGACAGATCTGGTGGAAACACCATATATTTT. This sequence encodes CASSRDRSGGNTIYF. The chain has TRBV5-1 and TRBJ1-3; 7 nucleotides match TRBD1. The CDR3 contains 15 residues. V lost 4 bases, J lost 3 bases, and 7 bases stayed unmatched. From germline, CDR1 is SGHRS and CDR2 YFSETQ.

J is TRBJ1-5 and V is TRBV11-2; 8 bases line up with TRBD1. Looked up from germline, CDR1 is SGHAT and CDR2 is FQNNGV. The J segment lost 7 bases and the V segment lost 4 bases, leaving 9 bases of the junction unmatched. The CDR3 length is 15 residues. The CDR3 spells CASSYDRGSWQPQHF. The CDR3 nucleotides read TGTGCCAGCAGCTACGACAGGGGCTCTTGGCAGCCCCAGCATTTT.

The chain joins TRBV6-6 to TRBJ2-5; 12 positions match TRBD2. The germline gives CDR1 MNHNY, CDR2 SVGAGI (reference sequence). This CDR3 is built from 20 residues. V lost 6 bases to trimming and J lost 3 bases; unmatched junction nucleotides: 20. The CDR3 loop reads CASSQWLRASGGAKKETQYF. The CDR3 nucleotides are TGTGCCAGCAGCCAATGGTTGAGGGCTAGCGGGGGGGCGAAGAAAGAGACCCAGTACTTC.

The chain recombines TRBV5-4 with TRBJ2-5; the match to TRBD2 covers 9 bases. The CDR3 is 16 residues long. Germline CDR1 reads SGHNT; CDR2 reads YYREEE (reference sequence). V shed 0 bases, J shed 5 bases, and the junction held 8 bases outside the gene matches. The CDR3 loop is CASSLAGGLARETQYF. The CDR3 region has the DNA TGTGCCAGCAGCTTGGCCGGGGGACTAGCCCGGGAGACCCAGTACTTC.

This chain joins TRBV4-3 and TRBJ2-6; unclear D gene. From germline, CDR1 is LGHNA and CDR2 YSLEER. This CDR3 region has 20 residues. V dropped 1 base and J dropped 2 bases, with 21 bases sitting between them. DNA for the CDR3: TGCGCCAGCAGCCAAGCCCACGCCAGGCTGTCTTTTGCTGGGGCCAACGTCCTGACTTTC. Protein sequence: CASSQAHARLSFAGANVLTF.

V gene TRBV19 combines with J gene TRBJ2-5; D unclear. The germline V gene encodes CDR1 LNHDA and CDR2 SQIVND (reference sequence). The CDR3 contains 15 residues. Deletions cut 7 bases from V and 1 base from J, with 16 bases between. CDR3 sequence reads: CASTAYGPAQETQYF. CDR3 nucleotides: TGTGCCAGTACCGCGTATGGGCCCGCCCAAGAGACCCAGTACTTC.

This chain connects TRBV4-2 to TRBJ1-6, with TRBD1 matching 7 bases. The V and J ends lost 4 bases and 5 bases, in that order; junction bases with no gene match: 8. Germline loops: CDR1 LGHNA, CDR2 YNFKEQ. The CDR3 has 16 amino acids. This CDR3 is CASSLIQGGDNSPLHF. The CDR3 DNA sequence: TGTGCCAGCAGCCTAATCCAGGGGGGCGATAATTCACCCCTCCACTTT.

The sample holds one count of this clone. The chain employs TRBV30 and TRBJ1-6; no clear D. Trimming left V 0 bases short and J 0 bases short, with 12 bases between. The CDR3 is made up of 17 amino acids. Germline CDR1 reads GTSNPN; CDR2 reads SVGIG (reference sequence). This chain's CDR3 is CAWSVRGFPSYNSPLHF. The CDR3, as DNA: TGTGCCTGGAGTGTACGAGGGTTCCCCTCCTATAATTCACCCCTCCACTTT.

CDR3 nucleotides: TGTGCCAGCAGTGCGTCAGGGTTGTATACCGGGGAGCTGTTTTTT. Translated: CASSASGLYTGELFF. The chain couples TRBV27 to TRBJ2-2; D may be TRBD1 (5 bases). V lost 5 bases to trimming and J lost 5 bases, with 15 bases between them. Germline assignment: CDR1 MNHEY and CDR2 SMNVEV (reference sequence). The CDR3 sequence is 15 residues long.

This clone was detected only once. The chain recombines TRBV19 with TRBJ1-2; no clear D. This CDR3 has 13 residues. Germline assignment: CDR1 LNHDA and CDR2 SQIVND (reference sequence). Between the trimmed V and J ends, which lost 10 bases and 3 bases, there was a span of 15 bases. Written as DNA, the CDR3 is TGTGCCACTGGTGGGAGTCCCTACTATGGCTACACCTTC. This gives the protein CATGGSPYYGYTF.

V usage is TRBV19 and J usage is TRBJ2-3; no clear D. Germline-derived CDR1 and CDR2 are LNHDA and SQIVND (reference sequence). V lost 5 bases, J lost 4 bases, and 13 bases lay in between. The CDR3 is 14 residues long. The DNA for the CDR3 is TGTGCCAGTAGTCCCCTCTCGGTGTCAGATACGCAGTATTTT. Translation gives CASSPLSVSDTQYF. Based on the CDR3 plus reference TRBV19 and TRBJ2-3, the full variable domain is DGGITQSPKYLFRKEGQNVTLSCEQNLNHDAMYWYRQDPGQGLRLIYYSQIVNDFQKGDIAEGYSVSREKKESFPLTVTSAQKNPTAFYLCASSPLSVSDTQYFGPGTRLTVL.

This clone turned up a few times. The J gene is TRBJ1-5, the V gene TRBV30, with TRBD1 identical over 9 bases. Germline CDR1 and CDR2: GTSNPN and SVGIG (reference sequence). The length of the CDR3 is 13 residues. V shed 7 bases and J 5 bases; nucleotides not matched to a gene: 6. This CDR3 is CAFATGGDQPQHF. The DNA of the CDR3 is TGTGCCTTCGCTACAGGGGGCGATCAGCCCCAGCATTTT. Based on the CDR3 plus reference TRBV30 and TRBJ1-5, the full variable domain is SQTIHQWPATLVQPVGSPLSLECTVEGTSNPNLYWYRQAAGRGLQLLFYSVGIGQISSEVPQNLSASRPQDRQFILSSKKLLLSDSGFYLCAFATGGDQPQHFGDGTRLSIL.

The CDR3 sequence is CASSHLTGGAETQYF. The CDR3, as DNA: TGTGCCAGCAGTCACCTGACAGGGGGCGCCGAGACCCAGTACTTC. This chain connects TRBV2 to TRBJ2-5, with 10 bases that match TRBD1. Germline-derived CDR1 and CDR2 are SNHLY and FYNNEI. CDR3 length equals 15 residues. The ends lost 5 bases at V and 5 bases at J; junction bases unmatched: 8.

The chain employs TRBV28 and TRBJ2-5; the D gene is possibly TRBD1 (5 bases). Looked up from germline, CDR1 is MDHEN and CDR2 is SYDVKM. The CDR3 loop spans 14 amino acids. The ends were cut back, 1 base at V and 5 bases at J, with 11 bases in the middle. In DNA, the CDR3 is TGTGCCAGCAGTTTATCAGGGTTTCAGGAGACCCAGTACTTC. Protein sequence: CASSLSGFQETQYF.

This chain uses TRBV29-1 with TRBJ1-4, with D perhaps TRBD1 (6 bases). Germline V gene sequence: CDR1 SQVTM, CDR2 ANQGSEA. This CDR3 contains 12 residues. Trimming removed 6 bases at V and 5 bases at J, with 10 bases between. The CDR3 sequence is CSVGQTNEKLFF. In DNA form, the CDR3 reads TGCAGCGTCGGACAGACCAATGAAAAACTGTTTTTT.

The chain couples TRBV30 to TRBJ1-4; D is unclear. Germline CDR1 is GTSNPN and CDR2 is SVGIG (reference sequence). CDR3 size: 18 residues. Trimming pared 1 base from V and 0 bases from J, leaving 18 bases between. For the CDR3, the DNA is TGTGCCTGGAGTGGAGGGAAGGGCGGTGAAGCAACTAATGAAAAACTGTTTTTT. Its translation: CAWSGGKGGEATNEKLFF. The whole variable domain, remainder taken from reference TRBV30 and TRBJ1-4, is SQTIHQWPATLVQPVGSPLSLECTVEGTSNPNLYWYRQAAGRGLQLLFYSVGIGQISSEVPQNLSASRPQDRQFILSSKKLLLSDSGFYLCAWSGGKGGEATNEKLFFGSGTQLSVL.

This chain links TRBV6-7 with TRBJ1-4; D is possibly TRBD1 (5 bases). TRBV6-7 is classed as an ORF, of uncertain function. The CDR3 is made up of 16 amino acids. Trimming removed 6 bases at V and 8 bases at J, with 22 bases between. The CDR3 DNA sequence: TGTGCCAGCAGCCTACGGGTTGGCCAGGGCTGGGAAAAACTGTTTTTT. It is translated as CASSLRVGQGWEKLFF.

The V and J genes are TRBV19 and TRBJ1-4; 10 positions match TRBD1. The germline V gene has CDR1 LNHDA and CDR2 SQIVND (reference sequence). The CDR3 covers 15 residues. Unmatched junction bases numbered 10, after V lost 5 bases and J lost 10 bases. The CDR3 nucleotides read TGTGCCAGTAGTGAGACCTTTGGACAGGGGGGAAAACTGTTTTTT. The encoded protein is CASSETFGQGGKLFF.

This sequence joins TRBV7-6 and TRBJ2-1, with TRBD2 as a possible D gene (5 bases). The CDR3 loop spans 15 amino acids. Germline V gives CDR1 SGHVS, CDR2 FNYEAQ. With 2 bases removed from V and 3 bases from J, the gap between germline ends came to 11 bases. Here the CDR3 DNA reads TGTGCCAGCAGCTTAAGTAGCGACCGCTACAATGAGCAGTTCTTC. Translated: CASSLSSDRYNEQFF.

This clone was counted once. The V call is TRBV5-1, the J call TRBJ2-3; tentatively, D is TRBD1 (6 bases). CDR1 is SGHRS, CDR2 YFSETQ, per germline. V dropped 4 bases and J dropped 1 base, with 19 bases sitting between them. This CDR3 is 17 amino acids long. CDR3 DNA: TGCGCCAGCAGCAGGAGAGGGGGAGCACAGCGCACAGATACGCAGTATTTT. It encodes CASSRRGGAQRTDTQYF.

This clone was detected a few times. The chain carries TRBV27 and TRBJ2-5; 8 bases match TRBD2. V was pared by 8 bases and J by 9 bases, with 11 bases of the junction left unmatched. The CDR3 loop spans 13 amino acids. Per the germline V gene, CDR1 is MNHEY and CDR2 is SMNVEV (reference sequence). CDR3 in amino acids: CASHSGAWEAQYF. DNA for the CDR3: TGTGCCAGCCATAGCGGGGCTTGGGAGGCCCAGTACTTC.

The chain carries TRBV10-3 and TRBJ1-2; D remains ambiguous. Germline V CDR1 and CDR2: ENHRY, SYGVKD. The germline V and J ends were trimmed by 2 bases and 4 bases, with 14 bases remaining between them. CDR3 length: 15 amino acids. This CDR3 reads CAISEIGGQLYGYTF. The CDR3 bases are TGTGCCATCAGTGAGATTGGTGGGCAGCTCTATGGCTACACCTTC.

CDR3 loop: CASSQNRVGNTEAFF. CDR3 sequence (DNA): TGTGCCAGCAGCCAAAACAGGGTGGGGAACACTGAAGCTTTCTTT. This sequence joins TRBV7-2 and TRBJ1-1, with D possibly matching TRBD1 (6 bases). CDR3 length equals 15 residues. Deletions cut 5 bases from V and 1 base from J, with 14 bases between. Germline assignment: CDR1 SGHTA and CDR2 FQGNSA. Full variable domain (remainder filled in from reference TRBV7-2 and TRBJ1-1): GAGVSQSPSNKVTEKGKDVELRCDPISGHTALYWYRQSLGQGLEFLIYFQGNSAPDKSGLPSDRFSAERTGGSVSTLTIQRTQQEDSAVYLCASSQNRVGNTEAFFGQGTRLTVV.

The chain employs TRBV12-3 or TRBV12-4 and TRBJ1-3, with no clear D. Trimming removed 6 bases at V and 2 bases at J, with 5 bases between. CDR3 length: 12 amino acids. CDR3 loop: CASRGPGNTIYF. CDR3 in DNA: TGTGCCAGCAGGGGCCCTGGAAACACCATATATTTT.

The gene calls are TRBV18 and TRBJ2-7; D call uncertain. This CDR3 spans 13 amino acids. V lost 0 bases and J 2 bases, leaving 5 bases between the germline ends. Germline V gives CDR1 KGHSH, CDR2 LQKENI. Written as DNA, the CDR3 is TGTGCCAGCTCACCACCGAGCACCTACGAGCAGTACTTC. Translating gives CASSPPSTYEQYF.

This chain links TRBV5-6 with TRBJ1-6, with unresolved D. CDR3 length: 11 residues. The germline V gene encodes CDR1 SGHDT and CDR2 YYEEEE. Trimming pared 4 bases from V and 7 bases from J, leaving 3 bases between. The CDR3 nucleotides read TGTGCCAGCAGCCTAAATTCACCCCTCCACTTT. It encodes CASSLNSPLHF. The whole variable domain, remainder taken from reference TRBV5-6 and TRBJ1-6, is DAGVTQSPTHLIKTRGQQVTLRCSPKSGHDTVSWYQQALGQGPQFIFQYYEEEERQRGNFPDRFSGHQFPNYSSELNVNALLLGDSALYLCASSLNSPLHFGNGTRLTVT.

V usage is TRBV3-1 (or the pseudogene TRBV3-2) and J usage is TRBJ2-7; 9 nucleotides align to TRBD2. CDR1 and CDR2 from the germline V gene are LGHDT and YNNKEL (reference sequence). The CDR3 sequence is 15 residues long. V trimming: 3 bases; J trimming: 1 base; junction bases outside the gene matches: 4. CDR3 nucleotides: TGTGCCAGCAGCCAGGGACTAGCTGCGTCCTACGAGCAGTACTTC. Encoded protein: CASSQGLAASYEQYF.

V usage is TRBV11-2 and J usage is TRBJ1-1; TRBD1 might be the D (5 bases). Trimming cost V 5 bases and J 1 base, with 14 bases left between them. Germline CDR1 SGHAT, CDR2 FQNNGV. The CDR3 runs to 15 residues. The CDR3 DNA is TGTGCCAGCAGCGCCCACCAGGGCACGAACACTGAAGCTTTCTTT. Encoded protein: CASSAHQGTNTEAFF.

The chain uses TRBV11-2 and TRBJ2-7; D perhaps matches TRBD2 (5 bases). The V end lost 5 bases, the J end lost 3 bases, and 8 bases lay between the germline ends. The CDR3 totals 12 residues. Per germline, CDR1 SGHAT and CDR2 FQNNGV. The CDR3 loop reads CASSPDYYEQYF. In nucleotides, the CDR3 is TGTGCCAGCAGCCCCGACTACTACGAGCAGTACTTC.